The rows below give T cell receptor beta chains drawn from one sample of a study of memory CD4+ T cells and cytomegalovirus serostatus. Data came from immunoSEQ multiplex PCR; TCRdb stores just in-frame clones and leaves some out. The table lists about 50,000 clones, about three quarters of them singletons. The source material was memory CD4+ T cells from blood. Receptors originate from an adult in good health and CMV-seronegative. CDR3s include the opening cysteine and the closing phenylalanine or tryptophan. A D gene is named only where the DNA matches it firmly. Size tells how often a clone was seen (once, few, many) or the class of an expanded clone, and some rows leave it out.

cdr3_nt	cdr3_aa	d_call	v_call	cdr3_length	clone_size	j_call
TGTGCCAGCAGCCAAGACAGGGGGAACAGGGGAGAGCAGTACTTC	CASSQDRGNRGEQYF	TRBD1	TRBV2	15	NA	TRBJ2-7
TGCAGCGTCAGTCAGGCTAGCACAGATACGCAGTATTTT	CSVSQASTDTQYF	NA	TRBV29-1	13	NA	TRBJ2-3
TGCGCCAGCAGCGTTGGACAGGTTATGAACACTGAAGCTTTCTTT	CASSVGQVMNTEAFF	TRBD1	TRBV5-1	15	NA	TRBJ1-1
TGCGCCAGCAGCTTGTACGGGGGCACAGATACGCAGTATTTT	CASSLYGGTDTQYF	NA	TRBV5-1	14	NA	TRBJ2-3
TGCGCCAGCAGCTTGGACAGGGGGTCCCACGAGCAGTACTTC	CASSLDRGSHEQYF	TRBD1	TRBV5-1	14	once	TRBJ2-7
TGTGCCAGCTCCGAGAGCAATCAGCCCCAGCATTTT	CASSESNQPQHF	NA	TRBV6-1	12	medium-sized	TRBJ1-5
TGTGCCACCAGCAAAGACCTAGGGACTAGCCCCCATATGTACTTC	CATSKDLGTSPHMYF	TRBD2	TRBV15	15	NA	TRBJ2-5
TGTGCCAGCAGCTCTTACGGGACCGAGGGGGAGCAGTACTTC	CASSSYGTEGEQYF	NA	TRBV13	14	few	TRBJ2-7
TGTGCCAGTACCCCAGACAGCTCCTACAATGAGCAGTTCTTC	CASTPDSSYNEQFF	NA	TRBV19	14	NA	TRBJ2-1
TGCGCCAGCAGCTTAACTCCCGGGACTAGCATAGATACGCAGTATTTT	CASSLTPGTSIDTQYF	TRBD2	TRBV5-1	16	NA	TRBJ2-3
TGTGCCAGCAGGGGGGCCATTGTCTATGGCTACACCTTC	CASRGAIVYGYTF	NA	TRBV5-6	13	few	TRBJ1-2
TGTGCCTGGACCCAACAACGGACAGGGCCCCGGTTAACCCAGTACTTC	CAWTQQRTGPRLTQYF	TRBD1	TRBV30	16	NA	TRBJ2-5
TGTGCCAGCAGCTTATCTCTAAACACCATATATTTT	CASSLSLNTIYF	NA	TRBV7-9	12	medium-sized	TRBJ1-3
TGTGCGGCGGGACTAGCGGGAGGAAGTGGGGCTAATGAGCAGTTCTTC	CAAGLAGGSGANEQFF	TRBD2	TRBV28	16	NA	TRBJ2-1
TGTGCCAGCAGTCTGACAGTAAAGGATCACACAGATACGCAGTATTTT	CASSLTVKDHTDTQYF	NA	TRBV25-1	16	NA	TRBJ2-3
TGTGCCAGCAGCACATTCTACGGAAACACCATATATTTT	CASSTFYGNTIYF	NA	TRBV27	13	NA	TRBJ1-3
TGCAGCGTTGGGGGGGGCTCCTACAATGAGCAGTTCTTC	CSVGGGSYNEQFF	TRBD2	TRBV29-1	13	NA	TRBJ2-1
TGTGCCAGCAGTTTCCGCCGGGACAGGCTGGTGGCCTACGAGCAGTACTTC	CASSFRRDRLVAYEQYF	TRBD1	TRBV27	17	NA	TRBJ2-7
TGTGCCAGCTCACTCGGACAGGCTAGCTACAATGAGCAGTTCTTC	CASSLGQASYNEQFF	TRBD1	TRBV18	15	NA	TRBJ2-1
TGTGCCAGCAGCCAGGGACAGGACTCTGGAAACACCATATATTTT	CASSQGQDSGNTIYF	TRBD1	TRBV7-2	15	NA	TRBJ1-3
TGTGCCAGCAGTACTTCTACAGGGATCTTCTCTGGAAACACCATATATTTT	CASSTSTGIFSGNTIYF	NA	TRBV28	17	once	TRBJ1-3
TGTGCCAGCAGCTCCAGTCCTCCGGACAACTATGGCTACACCTTC	CASSSSPPDNYGYTF	NA	TRBV5-4	15	NA	TRBJ1-2